The 9 T cell receptor beta chains below all came from one sample that was sequenced in a study of cytomegalovirus exposure and HLA in healthy donors (dated by TCRdb to the late 2010s). Library generation was performed with the immunoSEQ multiplex PCR assay. The multiplex PCR relied on a mix of 60 forward primers for TCR Vbeta segments and 13 reverse primers for TCR Jbeta segments. Held by TCRdb, this immuneACCESS table contains in-frame sequences only and omits some clones. Under half of the omission traces to an unresolved V gene where checked; the cause of the rest is unknown. The sample yields more than 85,000 clones; 81% were counted once. Under 2.5% of the sample belongs to the ten largest clones. The material sequenced was PBMCs. The source is a woman in her twenties or thirties in good health and CMV-seronegative.

This chain links TRBV5-4 with TRBJ2-3, with 7 bases that match TRBD2. Germline assignment: CDR1 SGHNT and CDR2 YYREEE (reference sequence). Losses at the gene ends were 7 bases for V and 6 bases for J; bases not matched to a gene: 11. CDR3 length: 14 amino acids. CDR3 in DNA: TGTGCCAGCTATACGGGAGGTCTCCCCGATACGCAGTATTTT. Protein: CASYTGGLPDTQYF.

The V and J genes are TRBV5-1 and TRBJ2-1, with D tentatively TRBD1 (6 bases). The CDR3 is 14 residues long. Germline assignment: CDR1 SGHRS and CDR2 YFSETQ. V lost 7 bases, J lost 2 bases, and 13 bases lay in between. The CDR3 DNA follows: TGCGCCAGCCACCGGGACACTCCCTACAATGAGCAGTTCTTC. It is translated as CASHRDTPYNEQFF.

The V gene is TRBV5-1, the J gene TRBJ2-3; D perhaps matches TRBD1 (5 bases). Germline values: CDR1 SGHRS, CDR2 YFSETQ. The CDR3 has 13 amino acids. Deletions cut 0 bases from V and 8 bases from J, with 10 bases between. The CDR3 sequence is CASSLGRDGTQYF. The DNA for the CDR3 is TGCGCCAGCAGCTTGGGCAGGGATGGTACGCAGTATTTT.

The chain links TRBV5-1 to TRBJ2-1; 11 bases align to TRBD2. CDR3 length: 21 amino acids. CDR1 and CDR2 (germline): SGHRS, YFSETQ. Trimming removed 0 bases from V and 4 bases from J; junction bases left unmatched: 18. The CDR3 protein is CASSLAGGRGLAGGAYNEQFF. CDR3 DNA sequence: TGCGCCAGCAGCTTGGCCGGGGGGCGCGGGCTAGCGGGAGGTGCGTACAATGAGCAGTTCTTC.

The chain combines TRBV19 with TRBJ2-3, with D perhaps matching TRBD2 (5 bases). The V gene lost 7 bases and the J gene lost 0 bases, with 11 bases spanning the gap. The CDR3 has 14 amino acids. CDR1 LNHDA and CDR2 SQIVND come from the germline V gene (reference sequence). The CDR3 coding sequence is TGTGCCAGTACCGAGGGTCCCAGCACAGATACGCAGTATTTT. Translation gives CASTEGPSTDTQYF.

The chain recombines TRBV4-1 with TRBJ1-1, with 7 bases aligning to TRBD1. With V trimmed by 3 bases and J by 3 bases, 7 bases remained unmatched. The germline V gene has CDR1 MGHRA and CDR2 YSYEKL. The CDR3 spans 15 residues. The CDR3 DNA is TGCGCCAGCAGCCACTCTGACAGGGATTACACTGAAGCTTTCTTT. Protein product: CASSHSDRDYTEAFF.

The gene calls are TRBV2 and TRBJ2-1; TRBD2 matches at 8 bases. This CDR3 is 15 amino acids long. V was clipped by 8 bases and J by 0 bases; unmatched bases: 6. Germline V gene sequence: CDR1 SNHLY, CDR2 FYNNEI. CDR3 region: CASVQREFSYNEQFF. The CDR3, as DNA: TGTGCCAGCGTCCAGCGGGAGTTCTCCTACAATGAGCAGTTCTTC.

This clone has a handful of counts. CDR3 sequence reads: CSVEADGNTIYF. The CDR3 DNA sequence: TGCAGCGTTGAGGCAGATGGAAACACCATATATTTT. This sequence joins TRBV29-1 and TRBJ1-3; D remains unclear. Germline V lookup: CDR1 SQVTM, CDR2 ANQGSEA. This CDR3 spans 12 amino acids. Trimming left V 3 bases short and J 3 bases short, with 6 bases between.

This clone was counted between two and nine times. This rearrangement joins TRBV6-5 to TRBJ1-2, with TRBD1 as a possible D gene (6 bases). Trimming pared 8 bases from V and 3 bases from J, leaving 16 bases between. CDR1 and CDR2 (germline): MNHEY, SVGAGI. This CDR3 has 14 amino acids. The CDR3 DNA reads as TGTGCCAGCTGTCTCCAGGGGTCAGACTATGGCTACACCTTC. It specifies CASCLQGSDYGYTF.